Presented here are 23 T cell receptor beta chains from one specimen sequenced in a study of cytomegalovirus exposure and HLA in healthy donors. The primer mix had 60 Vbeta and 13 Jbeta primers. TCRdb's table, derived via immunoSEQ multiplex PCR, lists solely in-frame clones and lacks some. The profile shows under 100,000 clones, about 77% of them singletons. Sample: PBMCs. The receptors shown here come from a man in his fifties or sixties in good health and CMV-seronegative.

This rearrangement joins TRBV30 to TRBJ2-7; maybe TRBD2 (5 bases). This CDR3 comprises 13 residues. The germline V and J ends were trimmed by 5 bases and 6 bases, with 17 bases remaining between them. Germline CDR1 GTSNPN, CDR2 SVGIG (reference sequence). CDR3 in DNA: TGTGCCTGGGCTAGGAACCTGCGGGCCGAGCAGTACTTC. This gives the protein CAWARNLRAEQYF.

The CDR3 DNA is TGCGCCAGCAGTGTGGAGGGCTCTCGAAGCACAGATACGCAGTATTTT. It codes for CASSVEGSRSTDTQYF. V gene TRBV10-2 combines with J gene TRBJ2-3; TRBD2 is a possible D gene (6 bases). V was trimmed by 4 bases and J by 0 bases, leaving 14 bases between them. The CDR3 length is 16 residues. From germline, CDR1 is WSHSY and CDR2 SAAADI.

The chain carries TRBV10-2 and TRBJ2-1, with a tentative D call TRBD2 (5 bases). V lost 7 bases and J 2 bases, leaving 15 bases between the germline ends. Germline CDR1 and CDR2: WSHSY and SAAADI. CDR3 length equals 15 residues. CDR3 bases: TGCGCCAGCACCCGCGGGCGGGCCCCCTACAATGAGCAGTTCTTC. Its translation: CASTRGRAPYNEQFF.

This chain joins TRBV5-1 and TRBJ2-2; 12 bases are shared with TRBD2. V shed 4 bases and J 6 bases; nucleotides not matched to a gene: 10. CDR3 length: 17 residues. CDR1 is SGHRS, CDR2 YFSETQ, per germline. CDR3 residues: CASSPRTSGVQSGELFF. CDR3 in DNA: TGCGCCAGCAGCCCGCGGACTAGCGGGGTTCAGTCCGGGGAGCTGTTTTTT.

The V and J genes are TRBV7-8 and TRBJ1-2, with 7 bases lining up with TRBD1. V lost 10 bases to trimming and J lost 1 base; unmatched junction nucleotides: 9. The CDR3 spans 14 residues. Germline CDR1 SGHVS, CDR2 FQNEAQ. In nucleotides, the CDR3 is TGTGCCACAACTAAAGGGACAGTTAACTATGGCTACACCTTC. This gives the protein CATTKGTVNYGYTF.

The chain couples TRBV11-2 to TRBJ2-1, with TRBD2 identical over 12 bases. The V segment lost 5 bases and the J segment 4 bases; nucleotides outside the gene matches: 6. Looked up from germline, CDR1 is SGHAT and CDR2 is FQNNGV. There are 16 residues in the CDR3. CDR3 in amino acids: CASSGYGTSGYNEQFF. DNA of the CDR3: TGTGCCAGCAGCGGTTACGGGACTAGCGGGTACAATGAGCAGTTCTTC.

The CDR3 DNA is TGCAGTGCTAGCGTTATCCCTCAGTATTTT. Translated, it gives CSASVIPQYF. This chain links TRBV20-1 with TRBJ2-3; D gene ambiguous. V lost 3 bases and J 12 bases, leaving 10 bases between the germline ends. The V gene's germline CDR1 is DFQATT and CDR2 SNEGSKA (reference sequence). The CDR3 spans 10 residues.

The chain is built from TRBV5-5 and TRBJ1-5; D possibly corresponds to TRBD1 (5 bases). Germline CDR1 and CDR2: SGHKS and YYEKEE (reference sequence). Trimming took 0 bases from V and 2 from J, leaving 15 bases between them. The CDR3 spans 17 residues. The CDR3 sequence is CASSLELIGGGNQPQHF. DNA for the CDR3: TGTGCCAGCAGCTTGGAATTAATCGGAGGGGGCAATCAGCCCCAGCATTTT.

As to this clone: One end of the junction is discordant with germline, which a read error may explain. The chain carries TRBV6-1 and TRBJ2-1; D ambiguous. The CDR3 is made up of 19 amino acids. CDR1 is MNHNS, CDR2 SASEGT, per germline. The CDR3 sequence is CASSQASVAVNNYPNEQFF. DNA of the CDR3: TGTGCCAGCAGTCAAGCGTCCGTGGCGGTCAATAATTATCCGAATGAGCAGTTCTTC.

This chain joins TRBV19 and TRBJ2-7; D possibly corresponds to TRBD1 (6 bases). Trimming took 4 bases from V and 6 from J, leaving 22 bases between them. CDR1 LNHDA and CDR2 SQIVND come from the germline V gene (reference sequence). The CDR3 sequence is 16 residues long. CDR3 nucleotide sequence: TGTGCCAGTAGTAGTGGACAGAGGGGCCTCCTAGGCGAGCAGTACTTC. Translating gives CASSSGQRGLLGEQYF. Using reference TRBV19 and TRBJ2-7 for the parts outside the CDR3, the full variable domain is DGGITQSPKYLFRKEGQNVTLSCEQNLNHDAMYWYRQDPGQGLRLIYYSQIVNDFQKGDIAEGYSVSREKKESFPLTVTSAQKNPTAFYLCASSSGQRGLLGEQYFGPGTRLTVT.

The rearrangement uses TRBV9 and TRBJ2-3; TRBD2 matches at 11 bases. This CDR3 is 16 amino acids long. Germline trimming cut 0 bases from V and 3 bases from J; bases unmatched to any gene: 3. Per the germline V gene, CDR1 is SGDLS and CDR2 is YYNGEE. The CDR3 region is CASSVATSGGTDTQYF. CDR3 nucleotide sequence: TGTGCCAGCAGCGTAGCTACTAGCGGGGGTACAGATACGCAGTATTTT.

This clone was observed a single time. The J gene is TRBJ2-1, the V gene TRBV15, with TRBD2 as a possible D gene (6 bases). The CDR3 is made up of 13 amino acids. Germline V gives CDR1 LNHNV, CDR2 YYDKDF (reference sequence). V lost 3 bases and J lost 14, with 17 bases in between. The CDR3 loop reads CATSSRQSGLKFF. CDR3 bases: TGTGCCACCAGCAGTCGACAGTCGGGACTTAAGTTCTTC.

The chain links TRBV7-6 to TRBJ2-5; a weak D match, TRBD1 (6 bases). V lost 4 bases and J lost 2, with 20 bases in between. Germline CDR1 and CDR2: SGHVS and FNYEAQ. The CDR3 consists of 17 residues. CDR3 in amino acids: CASSSPNRTATQETQYF. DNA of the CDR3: TGTGCCAGCAGCTCGCCCAACCGGACAGCCACTCAAGAGACCCAGTACTTC.

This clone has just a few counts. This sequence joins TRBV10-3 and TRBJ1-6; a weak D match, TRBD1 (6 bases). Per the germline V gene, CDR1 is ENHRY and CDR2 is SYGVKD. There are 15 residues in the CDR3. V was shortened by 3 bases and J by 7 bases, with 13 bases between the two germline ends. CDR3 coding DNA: TGTGCCATCAGTGATGGACAGTTTCTGAATTCACCCCTCCACTTT. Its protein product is CAISDGQFLNSPLHF.

The CDR3 DNA sequence: TGTGCTAGTGGTTTAGAGGTTACCACTGAAGCTTTCTTT. Its protein is CASGLEVTTEAFF. The V call is TRBV12-5, the J call TRBJ1-1; D is ambiguous. This CDR3 has 13 residues. The germline V gene has CDR1 LGHNT and CDR2 FRNRAP. With 3 bases removed from V and 4 bases from J, the gap between germline ends came to 9 bases.

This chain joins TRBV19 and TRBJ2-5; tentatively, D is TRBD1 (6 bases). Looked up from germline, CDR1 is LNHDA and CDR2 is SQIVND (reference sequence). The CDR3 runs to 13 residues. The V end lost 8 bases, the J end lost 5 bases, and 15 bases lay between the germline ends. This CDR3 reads CASWDTRGETQYF. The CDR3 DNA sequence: TGTGCCAGTTGGGACACCCGGGGCGAGACCCAGTACTTC.

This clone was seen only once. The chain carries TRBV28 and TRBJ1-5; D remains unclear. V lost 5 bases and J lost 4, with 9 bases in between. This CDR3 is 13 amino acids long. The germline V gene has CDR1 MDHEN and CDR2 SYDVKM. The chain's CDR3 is CASSPSLNQPQHF. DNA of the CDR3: TGTGCCAGCAGTCCTAGTCTAAATCAGCCCCAGCATTTT.

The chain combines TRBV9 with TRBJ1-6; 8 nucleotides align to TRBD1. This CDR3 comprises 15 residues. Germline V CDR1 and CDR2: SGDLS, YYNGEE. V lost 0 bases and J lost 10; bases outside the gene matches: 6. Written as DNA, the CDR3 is TGTGCCAGCAGCGTAGCTGACAGGGGAGAGTCACCCCTCCACTTT. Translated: CASSVADRGESPLHF.

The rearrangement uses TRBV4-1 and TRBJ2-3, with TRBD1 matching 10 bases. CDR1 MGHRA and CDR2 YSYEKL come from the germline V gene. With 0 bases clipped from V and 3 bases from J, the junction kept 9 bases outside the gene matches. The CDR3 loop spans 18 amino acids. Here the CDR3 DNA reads TGCGCCAGCAGCCAAGAAAGAGGGACAGGGGATCATACAGATACGCAGTATTTT. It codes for CASSQERGTGDHTDTQYF.

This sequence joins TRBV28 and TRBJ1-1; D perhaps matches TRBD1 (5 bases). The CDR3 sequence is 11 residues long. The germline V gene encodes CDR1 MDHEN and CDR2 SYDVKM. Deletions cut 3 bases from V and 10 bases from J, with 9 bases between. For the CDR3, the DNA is TGTGCCAGCAGTTTTTTCGGGGGAGCTTTCTTT. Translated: CASSFFGGAFF.

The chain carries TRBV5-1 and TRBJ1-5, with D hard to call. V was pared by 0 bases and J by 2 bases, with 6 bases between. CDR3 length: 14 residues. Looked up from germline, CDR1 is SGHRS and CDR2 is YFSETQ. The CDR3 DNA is TGCGCCAGCAGCTTGGGTGAGCGCAATCAGCCCCAGCATTTT. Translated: CASSLGERNQPQHF.

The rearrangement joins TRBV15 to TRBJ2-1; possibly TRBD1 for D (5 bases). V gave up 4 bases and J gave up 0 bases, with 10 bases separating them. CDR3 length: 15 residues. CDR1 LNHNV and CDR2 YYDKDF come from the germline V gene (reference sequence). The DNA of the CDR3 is TGTGCCACCAGCAATATAAGGGGCTCCTACAATGAGCAGTTCTTC. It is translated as CATSNIRGSYNEQFF.

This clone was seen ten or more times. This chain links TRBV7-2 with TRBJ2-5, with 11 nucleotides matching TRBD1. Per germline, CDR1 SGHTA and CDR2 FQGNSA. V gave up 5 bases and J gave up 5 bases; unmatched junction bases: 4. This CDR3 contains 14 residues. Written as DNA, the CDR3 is TGTGCCAGCAGCCGGACAGGGGGCCATGAGACCCAGTACTTC. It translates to CASSRTGGHETQYF.